What follows describes a single T cell receptor (beta chain). Its specificity is not known. The sample is drawn from a study of T cells in Graves' hyperthyroidism and ophthalmopathy. Study-level points and caveats: A 13 V-J signature model discriminated ophthalmopathy versus stable hyperthyroidism. Most expanded thyroid clonotypes above 0.001 recurred in blood.

Diagnoses were made from clinical symptoms, serum measures (thyroxine and TRAb), thyroid ultrasound and orbital computed tomography. Using RNA transcripts as the source, TCR beta CDR3 regions were amplified. In the first-round RT-PCR of the TCR CDR3, the HTBI primer set was used. From the multiplex PCR reads, TCRdb called clonotypes with MiXCR, one entry per CDR3 protein. This sample yields roughly 500,000 distinct CDR3 sequences, of which 35% to 50% are seen a single time; about two fifths belongs to the top ten. The sequenced material came from peripheral blood or thyroid tissue (not recorded which). The origin of this receptor is an adult woman with Graves' disease, either hyperthyroidism or ophthalmopathy (not recorded which).

The CDR3 sequence is CASSTRAGNTEAFF. The CDR3 nucleotides read TGTGCCAGTAGTACAAGGGCAGGGAACACTGAAGCTTTCTTT. This chain connects TRBV19 to TRBJ1-1; D unclear. This CDR3 comprises 14 residues. The ends were cut back, 4 bases at V and 1 base at J, with 10 bases in the middle. Germline CDR1 and CDR2: LNHDA and SQIVND (reference sequence).